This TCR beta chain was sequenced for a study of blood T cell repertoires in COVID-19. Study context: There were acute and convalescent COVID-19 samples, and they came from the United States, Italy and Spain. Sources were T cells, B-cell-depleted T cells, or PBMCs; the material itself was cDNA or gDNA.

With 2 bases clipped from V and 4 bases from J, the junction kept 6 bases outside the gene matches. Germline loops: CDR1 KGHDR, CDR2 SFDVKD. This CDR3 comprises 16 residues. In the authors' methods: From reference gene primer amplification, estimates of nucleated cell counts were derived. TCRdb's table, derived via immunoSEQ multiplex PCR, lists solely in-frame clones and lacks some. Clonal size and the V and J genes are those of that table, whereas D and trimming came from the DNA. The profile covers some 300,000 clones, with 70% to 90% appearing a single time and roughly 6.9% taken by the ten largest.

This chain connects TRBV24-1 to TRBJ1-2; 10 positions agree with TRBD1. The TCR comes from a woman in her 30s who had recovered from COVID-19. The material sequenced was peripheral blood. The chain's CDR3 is CATSDSTTGGSYGYTF. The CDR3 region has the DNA TGTGCCACCAGTGATTCGACGACAGGGGGCTCCTATGGCTACACCTTC.